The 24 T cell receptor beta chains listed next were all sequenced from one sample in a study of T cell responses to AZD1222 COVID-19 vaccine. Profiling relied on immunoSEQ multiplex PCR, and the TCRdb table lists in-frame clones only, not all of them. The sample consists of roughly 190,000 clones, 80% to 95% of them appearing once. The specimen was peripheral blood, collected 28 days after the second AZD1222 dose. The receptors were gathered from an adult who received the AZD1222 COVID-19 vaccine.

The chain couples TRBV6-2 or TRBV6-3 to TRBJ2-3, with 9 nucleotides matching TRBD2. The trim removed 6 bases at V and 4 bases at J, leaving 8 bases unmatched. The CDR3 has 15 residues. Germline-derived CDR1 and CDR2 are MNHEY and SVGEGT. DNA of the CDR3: TGTGCCAGCAGCCCCAGCGGGGGGTCATCAGATACGCAGTATTTT. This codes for CASSPSGGSSDTQYF.

The CDR3 spells CASSITALLGDTQYF. For the CDR3, the DNA is TGTGCCAGTAGTATCACTGCCCTACTAGGAGATACGCAGTATTTT. This chain uses TRBV19 with TRBJ2-3; D may be TRBD2 (5 bases). Germline V gene lookup returns CDR1 LNHDA and CDR2 SQIVND (reference sequence). The CDR3 length is 15 residues. V was clipped by 3 bases and J by 5 bases, with 15 bases between them.

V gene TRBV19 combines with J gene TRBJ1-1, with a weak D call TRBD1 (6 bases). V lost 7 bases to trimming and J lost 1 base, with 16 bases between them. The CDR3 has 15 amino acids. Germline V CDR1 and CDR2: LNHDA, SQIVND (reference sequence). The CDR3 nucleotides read TGTGCCAGTATCCCAGGGGTCCGTGGGAACACTGAAGCTTTCTTT. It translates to CASIPGVRGNTEAFF.

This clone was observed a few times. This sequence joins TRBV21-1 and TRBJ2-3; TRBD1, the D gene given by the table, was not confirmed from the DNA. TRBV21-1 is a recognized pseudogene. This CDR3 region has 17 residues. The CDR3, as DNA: TGTGCCAGCAGCCCCACCCGGGACAGGGGGCGAGGAGATACGCAGTATTTT. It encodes CASSPTRDRGRGDTQYF.

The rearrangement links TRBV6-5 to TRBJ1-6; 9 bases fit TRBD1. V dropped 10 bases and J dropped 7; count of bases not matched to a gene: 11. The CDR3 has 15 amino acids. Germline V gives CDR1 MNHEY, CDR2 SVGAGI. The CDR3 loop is CATLRGTGRNSPLHF. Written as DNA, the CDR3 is TGTGCCACATTAAGAGGGACAGGGAGGAATTCACCCCTCCACTTT.

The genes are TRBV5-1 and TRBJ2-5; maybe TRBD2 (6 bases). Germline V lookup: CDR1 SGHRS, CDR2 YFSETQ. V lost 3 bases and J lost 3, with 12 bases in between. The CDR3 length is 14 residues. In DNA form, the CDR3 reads TGCGCCAGCAGCTACAGCGGGTCCGAAGAGACCCAGTACTTC. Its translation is CASSYSGSEETQYF.

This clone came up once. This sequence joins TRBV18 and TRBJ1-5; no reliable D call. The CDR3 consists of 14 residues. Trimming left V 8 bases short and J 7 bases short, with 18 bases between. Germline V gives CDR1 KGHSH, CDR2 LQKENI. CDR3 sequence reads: CASASDWTGQPQHF. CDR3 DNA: TGTGCCAGCGCTTCGGACTGGACGGGGCAGCCCCAGCATTTT. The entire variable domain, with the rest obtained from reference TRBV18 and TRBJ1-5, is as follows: NAGVMQNPRHLVRRRGQEARLRCSPMKGHSHVYWYRQLPEEGLKFMVYLQKENIIDESGMPKERFSAEFPKEGPSILRIQQVVRGDSAAYFCASASDWTGQPQHFGDGTRLSIL.

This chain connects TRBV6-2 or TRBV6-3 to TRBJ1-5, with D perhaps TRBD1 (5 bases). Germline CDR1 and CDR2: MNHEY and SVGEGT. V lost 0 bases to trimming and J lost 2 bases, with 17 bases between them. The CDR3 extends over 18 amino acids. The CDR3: CASSYSTRQSRGNQPQHF. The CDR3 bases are TGTGCCAGCAGTTACTCTACCCGACAGTCTAGAGGCAATCAGCCCCAGCATTTT.

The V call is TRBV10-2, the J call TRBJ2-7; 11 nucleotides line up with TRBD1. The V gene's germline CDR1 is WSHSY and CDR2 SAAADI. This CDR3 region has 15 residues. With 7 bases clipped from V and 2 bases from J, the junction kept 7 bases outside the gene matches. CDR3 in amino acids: CASTPPGQGAYEQYF. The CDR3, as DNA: TGCGCCAGCACACCCCCGGGACAGGGGGCCTACGAGCAGTACTTC.

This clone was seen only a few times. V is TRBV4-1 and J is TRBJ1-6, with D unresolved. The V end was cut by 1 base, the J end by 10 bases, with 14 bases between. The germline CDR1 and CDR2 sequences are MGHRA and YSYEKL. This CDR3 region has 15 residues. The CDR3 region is CASSQGEPGESPLHF. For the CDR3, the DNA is TGCGCCAGCAGCCAAGGAGAGCCAGGAGAATCACCCCTCCACTTT.

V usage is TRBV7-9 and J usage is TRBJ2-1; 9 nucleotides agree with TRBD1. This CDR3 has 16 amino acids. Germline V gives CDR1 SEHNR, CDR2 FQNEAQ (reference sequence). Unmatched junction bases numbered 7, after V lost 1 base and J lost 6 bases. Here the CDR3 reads CASSLVGTGMINEQFF. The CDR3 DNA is TGTGCCAGCAGCTTAGTTGGGACAGGGATGATCAATGAGCAGTTCTTC.

The CDR3 nucleotides are TGTGCCAGCAGTTTAGCCGACAATCAGCCCCAGCATTTT. It codes for CASSLADNQPQHF. The V gene is TRBV27, the J gene TRBJ1-5; D unresolved. CDR1 is MNHEY and CDR2 is SMNVEV in the germline V gene (reference sequence). V was shortened by 2 bases and J by 3 bases, with 5 bases between the two germline ends. The CDR3 spans 13 residues.

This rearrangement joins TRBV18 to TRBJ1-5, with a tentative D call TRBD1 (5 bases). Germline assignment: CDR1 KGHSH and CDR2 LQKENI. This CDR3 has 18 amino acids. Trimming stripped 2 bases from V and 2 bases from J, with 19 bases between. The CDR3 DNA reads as TGTGCCAGCTCACCAAGCGAAGGGGTGATCGGGGGCAATCAGCCCCAGCATTTT. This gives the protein CASSPSEGVIGGNQPQHF.

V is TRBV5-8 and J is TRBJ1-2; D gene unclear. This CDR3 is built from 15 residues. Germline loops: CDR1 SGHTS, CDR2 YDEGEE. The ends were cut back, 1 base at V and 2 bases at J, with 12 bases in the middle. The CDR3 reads CASSLRMKGNYGYTF. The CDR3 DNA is TGTGCCAGCAGCTTGAGGATGAAGGGAAACTATGGCTACACCTTC.

In DNA, the CDR3 is TGTGCCAGCCACCTTCAGGGGTCCTACGAGCAGTACTTC. Translating gives CASHLQGSYEQYF. The chain couples TRBV18 to TRBJ2-7; tentatively, D is TRBD1 (6 bases). The V gene lost 8 bases and the J gene lost 1 base, with 12 bases spanning the gap. From germline, CDR1 is KGHSH and CDR2 LQKENI. This CDR3 has 13 residues.

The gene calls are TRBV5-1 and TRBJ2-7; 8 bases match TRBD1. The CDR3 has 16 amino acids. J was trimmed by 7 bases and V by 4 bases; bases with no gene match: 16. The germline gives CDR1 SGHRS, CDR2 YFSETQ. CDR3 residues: CASSATAGQGIGEQYF. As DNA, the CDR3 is TGCGCCAGCAGCGCCACGGCCGGACAGGGAATTGGAGAGCAGTACTTC.

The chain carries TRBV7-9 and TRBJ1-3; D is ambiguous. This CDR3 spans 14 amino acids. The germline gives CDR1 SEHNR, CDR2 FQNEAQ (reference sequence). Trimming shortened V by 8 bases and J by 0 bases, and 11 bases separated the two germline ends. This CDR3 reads CASGAGHSGNTIYF. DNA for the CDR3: TGTGCCAGCGGAGCCGGGCACTCTGGAAACACCATATATTTT.

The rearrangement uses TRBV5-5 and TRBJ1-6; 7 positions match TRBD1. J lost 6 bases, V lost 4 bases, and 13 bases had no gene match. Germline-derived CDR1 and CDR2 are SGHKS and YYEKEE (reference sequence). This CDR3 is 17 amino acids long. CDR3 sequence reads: CASSLGRTGVGNSPLHF. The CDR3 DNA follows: TGTGCCAGCAGCCTGGGGAGGACAGGCGTCGGTAATTCACCCCTCCACTTT.

Written as DNA, the CDR3 is TGTGCCAGCAGTTTAGTAATGAATAGCAATCAGCCCCAGCATTTT. This codes for CASSLVMNSNQPQHF. The chain recombines TRBV27 with TRBJ1-5; D gene ambiguous. The CDR3 loop spans 15 amino acids. V was shortened by 2 bases and J by 0 bases, with 8 bases between the two germline ends. Germline CDR1 MNHEY, CDR2 SMNVEV (reference sequence).

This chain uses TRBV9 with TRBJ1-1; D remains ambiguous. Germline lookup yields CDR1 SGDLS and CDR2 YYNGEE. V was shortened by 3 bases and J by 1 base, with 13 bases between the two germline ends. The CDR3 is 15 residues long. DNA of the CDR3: TGTGCCAGCAGCGCAGATCCGGGATGGAACACTGAAGCTTTCTTT. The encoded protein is CASSADPGWNTEAFF.

Written as DNA, the CDR3 is TGTGCCATCGGGAGCGGGGGGGCCGGAGATACGCAGTATTTT. Translated: CAIGSGGAGDTQYF. The chain links TRBV10-3 to TRBJ2-3, with 10 bases matching TRBD2. This CDR3 has 14 amino acids. V trimming: 8 bases; J trimming: 5 bases; junction bases outside the gene matches: 7. In germline, CDR1 is ENHRY, CDR2 SYGVKD.

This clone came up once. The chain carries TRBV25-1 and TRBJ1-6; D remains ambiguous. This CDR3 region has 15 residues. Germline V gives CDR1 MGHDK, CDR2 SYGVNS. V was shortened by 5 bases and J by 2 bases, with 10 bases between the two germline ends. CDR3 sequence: CASSLGRAYNSPLHF. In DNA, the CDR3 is TGTGCCAGCAGTCTTGGTAGGGCCTATAATTCACCCCTCCACTTT.

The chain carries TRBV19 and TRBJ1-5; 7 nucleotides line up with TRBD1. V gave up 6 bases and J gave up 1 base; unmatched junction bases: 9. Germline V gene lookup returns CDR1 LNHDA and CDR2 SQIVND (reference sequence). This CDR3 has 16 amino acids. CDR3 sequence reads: CASSPEGARSNQPQHF. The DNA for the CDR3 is TGTGCCAGTAGCCCAGAGGGGGCGCGAAGCAATCAGCCCCAGCATTTT.

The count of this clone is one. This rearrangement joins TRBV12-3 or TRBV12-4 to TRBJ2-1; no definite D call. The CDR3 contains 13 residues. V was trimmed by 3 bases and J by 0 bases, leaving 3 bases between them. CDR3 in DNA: TGTGCCAGCAGTTTCAGCTCCTACAATGAGCAGTTCTTC. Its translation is CASSFSSYNEQFF.